The 18 T cell receptor beta chains below come from one sample, sequenced in a study of blood T cell repertoires in COVID-19. Clones were read by immunoSEQ multiplex PCR, and TCRdb kept only the in-frame ones, dropping some. The table records about 180,000 clones, 80% of them present only once. The specimen was PBMCs or T cells enriched from blood (not recorded which). These receptors were collected from a man aged 60 to 75 who had been exposed to COVID-19.

The chain recombines TRBV14 with TRBJ2-7; unclear D gene. The CDR3 loop spans 13 amino acids. Germline-derived CDR1 and CDR2 are SGHDN and FVKESK. Between the trimmed V and J ends, which lost 4 bases and 1 base, there was a span of 8 bases. CDR3 sequence (DNA): TGTGCCAGCAGCCCACGAGCGTCCTACGAGCAGTACTTC. Protein: CASSPRASYEQYF.

V usage is TRBV6-4 and J usage is TRBJ1-5, with 9 bases aligning to TRBD1. Per germline, CDR1 MRHNA and CDR2 SNTAGT. The CDR3 is made up of 16 amino acids. The ends lost 6 bases at V and 0 bases at J; junction bases unmatched: 6. The CDR3 nucleotides are TGTGCCAGCAGGACAGGGGGTCCCTATAGCAATCAGCCCCAGCATTTT. Protein: CASRTGGPYSNQPQHF.

This clone was detected only a few times. This rearrangement joins TRBV7-9 to TRBJ2-7, with TRBD2 matching 9 bases. With 3 bases clipped from V and 0 bases from J, the junction kept 9 bases outside the gene matches. This CDR3 has 17 residues. Germline CDR1 SEHNR, CDR2 FQNEAQ (reference sequence). Written as DNA, the CDR3 is TGTGCCAGCAGCTTTCCGGGACTAGCACCGAGCTCCTACGAGCAGTACTTC. Protein sequence: CASSFPGLAPSSYEQYF.

This chain connects TRBV19 to TRBJ2-7, with 7 nucleotides matching TRBD2. The CDR3 sequence is 16 residues long. Germline CDR1 LNHDA, CDR2 SQIVND (reference sequence). Germline trimming cut 5 bases from V and 3 bases from J; bases unmatched to any gene: 13. CDR3 nucleotides: TGTGCCAGTAGTCCACCCGCCGGGACTAACCACTACGAGCAGTACTTC. Translation gives CASSPPAGTNHYEQYF.

The chain has TRBV29-1 and TRBJ2-1, with D possibly TRBD1 on 6 matching bases. This CDR3 region has 16 residues. Germline V gene sequence: CDR1 SQVTM, CDR2 ANQGSEA. Trimming removed 5 bases at V and 0 bases at J, with 17 bases between. The CDR3 sequence: CSVFGAGGPSYNEQFF. The CDR3 nucleotides are TGCAGCGTTTTTGGAGCTGGGGGCCCCTCCTACAATGAGCAGTTCTTC.

This clone has a single count. The chain combines TRBV2 with TRBJ2-5; D is ambiguous. CDR3 length: 13 residues. The germline V gene encodes CDR1 SNHLY and CDR2 FYNNEI. Trimming cost V 3 bases and J 3 bases, with 8 bases left between them. The CDR3 loop is CASSEEGEETQYF. CDR3 nucleotide sequence: TGTGCCAGCAGTGAGGAAGGAGAAGAGACCCAGTACTTC.

The rearrangement uses TRBV7-6 and TRBJ2-3; 7 bases line up with TRBD1. V dropped 5 bases and J dropped 2; count of bases not matched to a gene: 7. Germline CDR1 and CDR2: SGHVS and FNYEAQ. The CDR3 consists of 15 residues. In DNA, the CDR3 is TGTGCCAGCAGCCTCCGGGACAGCCCCACAGATACGCAGTATTTT. It specifies CASSLRDSPTDTQYF.

The CDR3 DNA follows: TGCGCCAGCAGCTTGACGGACACATCTAATGAAAAACTGTTTTTT. This codes for CASSLTDTSNEKLFF. J is TRBJ1-4 and V is TRBV5-1, with a possible D match to TRBD1 (5 bases). Germline V lookup: CDR1 SGHRS, CDR2 YFSETQ. Trimming took off 1 base at V and 3 bases at J, with 10 bases between the two ends. The CDR3 has 15 amino acids.

The rearrangement joins TRBV29-1 to TRBJ1-4; D perhaps matches TRBD1 (5 bases). This CDR3 has 14 amino acids. V was cut by 3 bases and J by 8 bases, with 16 bases left in between. Germline CDR1 SQVTM, CDR2 ANQGSEA. CDR3: CSVDPGGVGEKLFF. In nucleotides, the CDR3 is TGCAGCGTTGATCCGGGGGGTGTGGGGGAAAAACTGTTTTTT.

The rearrangement links TRBV19 to TRBJ2-7, with 9 bases identical to TRBD1. The CDR3 totals 13 residues. Trimming at V came to 10 bases and at J to 7 bases, leaving 11 bases not matched to a gene. Germline assignment: CDR1 LNHDA and CDR2 SQIVND (reference sequence). CDR3 loop: CATSRDRVGEQYF. The CDR3 bases are TGTGCCACCTCCCGGGACAGGGTCGGAGAGCAGTACTTC.

J is TRBJ2-3 and V is TRBV10-3; D might be TRBD2 (5 bases). Deletions cut 5 bases from V and 6 bases from J, with 18 bases between. The V gene's germline CDR1 is ENHRY and CDR2 SYGVKD. The length of the CDR3 is 15 residues. The CDR3 DNA reads as TGTGCCATCAGTAGCGGAGCCCAGACTCGGGATACGCAGTATTTT. This sequence encodes CAISSGAQTRDTQYF.

V and J are TRBV30 and TRBJ2-1, with 10 nucleotides matching TRBD2. CDR1 and CDR2 (germline): GTSNPN, SVGIG (reference sequence). V lost 7 bases and J lost 0; bases outside the gene matches: 6. CDR3 length: 15 amino acids. The CDR3 loop reads CASNPSGSSYNEQFF. In DNA, the CDR3 is TGTGCCTCCAATCCTAGCGGGAGCTCCTACAATGAGCAGTTCTTC.

The chain employs TRBV29-1 and TRBJ2-7, with 10 bases lining up with TRBD1. The CDR3 loop spans 13 amino acids. Looked up from germline, CDR1 is SQVTM and CDR2 is ANQGSEA. J lost 5 bases, V lost 4 bases, and 5 bases had no gene match. The CDR3 DNA sequence: TGCAGCGTTGGGGGACAGGGGACCAACGAGCAGTACTTC. It is translated as CSVGGQGTNEQYF.

In its sample, this clone is medium-sized. This chain joins TRBV7-2 and TRBJ1-5; unclear D gene. V shed 0 bases and J shed 11 bases, with 17 bases lying between them. Per germline, CDR1 SGHTA and CDR2 FQGNSA. CDR3 length: 15 amino acids. The CDR3 is CASSLAQRGQSSQHF. CDR3 nucleotide sequence: TGTGCCAGCAGCTTAGCGCAAAGAGGTCAGTCGTCCCAGCATTTT.

The chain recombines TRBV2 with TRBJ1-2; D unclear. Germline lookup yields CDR1 SNHLY and CDR2 FYNNEI. The V gene lost 7 bases and the J gene lost 4 bases, with 13 bases spanning the gap. This CDR3 spans 13 amino acids. Here the CDR3 reads CASNGREGYGYTF. The CDR3 DNA is TGTGCCAGCAACGGGAGAGAGGGCTATGGCTACACCTTC.

This clone showed up just once. The V and J genes are TRBV28 and TRBJ1-4, with 7 bases aligning to TRBD1. The CDR3 is 16 amino acids. CDR1 and CDR2 from the germline V gene are MDHEN and SYDVKM. V trimming: 5 bases; J trimming: 4 bases; junction bases outside the gene matches: 10. The CDR3 protein is CASSLRGRGSNEKLFF. In DNA form, the CDR3 reads TGTGCCAGCAGTCTCAGAGGCAGGGGGAGTAATGAAAAACTGTTTTTT.

The chain links TRBV7-2 to TRBJ2-7; TRBD1 matches at 7 bases. Germline CDR1 is SGHTA and CDR2 is FQGNSA. J lost 4 bases, V lost 3 bases, and 9 bases had no gene match. This CDR3 comprises 15 residues. DNA for the CDR3: TGTGCCAGCAGCTTGGACAGGATGGGATCTTACGAGCAGTACTTC. Amino acids: CASSLDRMGSYEQYF.

The chain's CDR3 is CASSQAHSFQGANYGYTF. CDR3 in DNA: TGCGCCAGCAGCCAAGCCCATTCGTTCCAGGGGGCTAACTATGGCTACACCTTC. The chain is built from TRBV4-3 and TRBJ1-2; 7 bases align to TRBD1. This CDR3 is 18 amino acids long. Germline assignment: CDR1 LGHNA and CDR2 YSLEER. V gave up 1 base and J gave up 0 bases; unmatched junction bases: 11.